This T cell receptor beta chain was captured by sequencing in a study of T cell changes during pregnancy in multiple sclerosis. Using immunoSEQ multiplex PCR, the repertoire was profiled, and TCRdb retains in-frame clones only, with some absent. Here the sample spans tens of thousands of clones, approximately 90% being singletons. From germline, CDR1 is ENHRY and CDR2 SYGVKD. Germline trimming cut 10 bases from V and 3 bases from J; bases unmatched to any gene: 8. The CDR3 extends over 14 amino acids. This clonotype was sampled from a female donor with multiple sclerosis, enrolled in a pregnancy study. This specimen consisted of CD8+ T cells from peripheral blood mononuclear cells, obtained in the third trimester of pregnancy. The chain links TRBV10-3 to TRBJ2-3; 9 bases align to TRBD2. The CDR3 spells CATGEAGGTDTQYF. The CDR3 DNA reads TGTGCCACCGGCGAAGCGGGGGGAACAGATACGCAGTATTTT.